These T cell receptor beta chains were read from a single sample in a study of OX40 agonist ivuxolimab in advanced cancers. Sequenced by immunoSEQ multiplex PCR; TCRdb stores in-frame clones only, minus some. Of about 84,000 clones listed, about 92% are singletons. The source was CD4+ or CD8+ T cells sorted from blood, collected in a trial of the OX40 agonist ivuxolimab. The origin of the receptors is an adult with an advanced solid tumor such as melanoma, head and neck, liver or kidney cancer. Both conserved end residues are part of each CDR3. The D gene is left open where the match is weak. Size values are once, few and many counts, or a class for expanded clones, and some rows have none.

j_gene | d_gene | abundance | v_gene | CDR3nt | CDR3aa
TRBJ1-1 | NA | NA | TRBV15 | TGTGCCACCAGCAGAGATAAGGAAATTTCGAACACTGAAGCTTTCTTT | CATSRDKEISNTEAFF
TRBJ1-3 | NA | NA | TRBV18 | TGTGCCAGCTCCCCCCCGGGGTTCTCTGGAAACACCATATATTTT | CASSPPGFSGNTIYF
TRBJ1-6 | NA | NA | TRBV9 | TGTGCCAGCAGCGTAAGGGCAGCAAATTCACCCCTCCACTTT | CASSVRAANSPLHF
TRBJ1-2 | NA | NA | TRBV20-1 | TGCACCAACTCTCGTGAGGAGGGCTACACCTTC | CTNSREEGYTF
TRBJ2-3 | NA | NA | TRBV5-4 | TGTGCCAGCAGCTTGATCAGCGCTCGGTCGCAGTATTTT | CASSLISARSQYF
TRBJ1-2 | NA | NA | TRBV6-1 | TGTGCCAGCGGTAATAACTATGGCTACACCTTC | CASGNNYGYTF
TRBJ1-5 | NA | few | TRBV6-6 | TGTGCCAGCAGTATCCGGGAAGACAGCAATCAGCCCCAGCATTTT | CASSIREDSNQPQHF
TRBJ2-1 | NA | NA | TRBV1 | TGCACCAGCAGCCATTTGAGGGAGAGGCCTTACAATGAGCAGTTCTTC | CTSSHLRERPYNEQFF
TRBJ1-2 | NA | few | TRBV11-2 | TGTGCCAGCAGCTGGGACTACACCTTC | CASSWDYTF
TRBJ1-1 | TRBD1 | NA | TRBV19 | TGTGCCACTACTCCAGGGGGTAGGACTGAAGCTTTCTTT | CATTPGGRTEAFF
TRBJ2-1 | NA | NA | TRBV5-6 | TGTGCCAGCAGCTTGTTTGGTCAGGGATCCTACAATGAGCAGTTCTTC | CASSLFGQGSYNEQFF
TRBJ1-5 | NA | few | TRBV5-4 | TGTGCCAGCAGCTCGGGACTGAATAGCAATCAGCCCCAGCATTTT | CASSSGLNSNQPQHF
TRBJ2-5 | TRBD2 | NA | TRBV6-6 | TGTGCCAGCACCTTCGGGGGGGGGTTGGAGACCCAGTACTTC | CASTFGGGLETQYF
TRBJ1-2 | NA | NA | TRBV7-2 | TGTGCCAGCGCCAGGCGTGCTAACTATGGCTACACCTTC | CASARRANYGYTF
TRBJ2-1 | NA | few | TRBV2 | TGTGCCAGCAGTGAAGTTGGGATCCTTAACAATGAGCAGTTCTTC | CASSEVGILNNEQFF
TRBJ2-7 | NA | NA | TRBV6-6 | TGTGCCAGCAGCCAGATACAGGGCTACGAGCAGTACTTC | CASSQIQGYEQYF
TRBJ1-5 | NA | NA | TRBV7-2 | TGTGCCAGCAGCTTACCAAATCAGCCCCAGCATTTT | CASSLPNQPQHF
TRBJ2-2 | NA | NA | TRBV6-1 | TGTGCCAGCAGTCTAATCACCGGGGAGCTGTTTTTT | CASSLITGELFF
TRBJ1-6 | NA | NA | TRBV25-1 | TGTGCCAGCAGTGGAGGGGCTAATTCACCCCTCCACTTT | CASSGGANSPLHF
TRBJ2-2 | NA | NA | TRBV11-3 | TGTGCCAGCAGCTCCGGACGGAAGAACACCGGGGAGCTGTTTTTT | CASSSGRKNTGELFF
TRBJ2-7 | TRBD2 | NA | TRBV5-1 | TGCGCCAGCAGCTTGGTCGCTAGCGGGAGGGGTTCCTACGAGCAGTACTTC | CASSLVASGRGSYEQYF
TRBJ2-7 | TRBD2 | NA | TRBV7-9 | TGTGCCAGCAGCTTAGCGGCGGGGGGATCCTACGAGCAGTACTTC | CASSLAAGGSYEQYF
TRBJ2-5 | NA | NA | TRBV9 | TGTGCCAGCAGCGCCGGGACTTTCGAAGCAGAGACCCAGTACTTC | CASSAGTFEAETQYF
TRBJ2-1 | NA | NA | TRBV14 | TGTGCCAGCAGCCAAGATATGGGGTTAAATGAGCAGTTCTTC | CASSQDMGLNEQFF
TRBJ1-6 | NA | NA | TRBV28 | TGTGCCAGCAGTTACGACATCAGGCTCCACTTT | CASSYDIRLHF
TRBJ2-3 | NA | NA | TRBV5-1 | TGCGCCAGCAGCTTGGCCAGCAGGGGAAGCACAGATACGCAGTATTTT | CASSLASRGSTDTQYF
TRBJ2-7 | TRBD1 | NA | TRBV13 | TGTGCCAGCAGCCGTCAGGACAGGGGTGGATACGAGCAGTACTTC | CASSRQDRGGYEQYF